The rows below give T cell receptor beta chains drawn from one sample of a study of shared clonotypes between healthy human individuals. Using immunoSEQ multiplex PCR, the repertoire was profiled, and TCRdb retains in-frame clones only, with some absent. The repertoire holds about 2.4 million clones, about 92% seen once, with over 0.12% in the top ten. The specimen sequenced was naive CD4+ T cells sorted from blood. Receptors originate from a man aged 18 to 35 in good health. The CDR3 runs from the conserved cysteine through the conserved F or W. A clone size is listed for some rows: how often the clone was seen (once, few, many), or a class if it is expanded.

CDR3 length	V gene	clone size	J gene	CDR3 protein
13	TRBV6-6	once	TRBJ2-3	CASRQGGRDTQYF
18	TRBV7-9	NA	TRBJ2-1	CASSLEGQGARSYNEQFF
18	TRBV7-6	NA	TRBJ2-5	CASSLVGVSGGARETQYF
15	TRBV6-5	NA	TRBJ2-1	CASSRGTSGAQEQFF
15	TRBV30	NA	TRBJ1-3	CAWSVGAFSGNTIYF
16	TRBV19	NA	TRBJ2-3	CASTRNPLGNTDTQYF
14	TRBV25-1	NA	TRBJ2-5	CASSEFGRQETQYF
13	TRBV5-8	NA	TRBJ2-5	CASSPQGAGTQYF
17	TRBV7-9	NA	TRBJ1-3	CASSLVGGLRSGNTIYF
14	TRBV9	NA	TRBJ1-2	CASSVASSNYGYTF
19	TRBV18	NA	TRBJ1-5	CASSPQVRGRGDSNQPQHF
15	TRBV10-3	NA	TRBJ1-5	CAISESEISNQPQHF
13	TRBV6-5	NA	TRBJ1-2	CASARQGRDGYTF
13	TRBV6-5	NA	TRBJ1-2	CASSYGRLGADTF
13	TRBV6-5	NA	TRBJ2-7	CASSQLAPYEQYF
16	TRBV7-2	once	TRBJ1-5	CASSLATGAVNQPQHF
13	TRBV18	NA	TRBJ2-3	CASSRDSTDTQYF
14	TRBV9	NA	TRBJ2-3	CASRGETSTDTQYF
12	TRBV6-5	NA	TRBJ1-1	CASRRMNTEAFF
11	TRBV30	once	TRBJ2-7	CAWSGAYEQYF
14	TRBV28	NA	TRBJ1-2	CASSTTGTGDGYTF
14	TRBV9	NA	TRBJ2-5	CASSVGGLLETQYF